The 24 T cell receptor beta chains below come from one sample, sequenced in a study of T cells in Graves' hyperthyroidism and ophthalmopathy. What was amplified from RNA transcripts were TCR beta CDR3 regions. TCR CDR3 regions were first amplified by RT-PCR with HTBI primers. TCRdb ran MiXCR on the multiplex PCR reads and lists one entry per CDR3 protein. The sample consists of roughly 840,000 distinct CDR3 sequences, 35% to 45% of them appearing once. The sequenced sample was blood. The receptors here all came from a man younger than 30 with Graves' hyperthyroidism.

This chain joins TRBV29-1 and TRBJ1-1; D unclear. Trimming pared 8 bases from V and 4 bases from J, leaving 11 bases between. This CDR3 is 11 amino acids long. Per the germline V gene, CDR1 is SQVTM and CDR2 is ANQGSEA. CDR3 sequence reads: CSLEWGTEAFF. The CDR3 DNA is TGCAGCTTAGAATGGGGCACTGAAGCTTTCTTT.

Only a few counts were recorded for this clonotype. The chain couples TRBV7-2 to TRBJ2-7, with 7 bases matching TRBD1. CDR1 is SGHTA, CDR2 FQGNSA, per germline. J lost 2 bases, V lost 4 bases, and 5 bases had no gene match. This CDR3 comprises 14 residues. The DNA for the CDR3 is TGTGCCAGCAGCTCGGGACAGTCAACCTACGAGCAGTACTTC. Its translation: CASSSGQSTYEQYF. The whole variable domain, remainder taken from reference TRBV7-2 and TRBJ2-7, is GAGVSQSPSNKVTEKGKDVELRCDPISGHTALYWYRQSLGQGLEFLIYFQGNSAPDKSGLPSDRFSAERTGGSVSTLTIQRTQQEDSAVYLCASSSGQSTYEQYFGPGTRLTVT.

This clonotype was seen many times. J is TRBJ2-5 and V is TRBV10-2; 8 bases map to TRBD2. V dropped 3 bases and J dropped 1; count of bases not matched to a gene: 4. Germline CDR1 is WSHSY and CDR2 is SAAADI. This CDR3 is 15 amino acids long. CDR3 coding DNA: TGCGCCAGCAGTGACTCGCGGGGGGTCCAAGAGACCCAGTACTTC. Its protein is CASSDSRGVQETQYF.

The chain carries TRBV29-1 and TRBJ1-2, with 9 bases fitting TRBD1. V dropped 7 bases and J dropped 5; count of bases not matched to a gene: 8. This CDR3 comprises 13 residues. Germline loops: CDR1 SQVTM, CDR2 ANQGSEA. This chain's CDR3 is CSAGRDRAYGYTF. The CDR3 DNA is TGCAGCGCAGGCCGGGACAGGGCATATGGCTACACCTTC.

This clonotype came up many times. The chain is built from TRBV29-1 and TRBJ1-1, with 7 bases aligning to TRBD1. Germline V CDR1 and CDR2: SQVTM, ANQGSEA. This CDR3 is 12 amino acids long. The ends lost 4 bases at V and 1 base at J; junction bases unmatched: 0. The CDR3 protein is CSVGQGNTEAFF. The CDR3 region has the DNA TGCAGCGTTGGACAGGGGAACACTGAAGCTTTCTTT.

The gene calls are TRBV10-3 and TRBJ1-5; possibly TRBD1 for D (6 bases). The germline V gene encodes CDR1 ENHRY and CDR2 SYGVKD. The CDR3 is 13 amino acids. The CDR3 spells CARVGDRSQPQHF. The CDR3 DNA reads TGTGCTAGAGTTGGAGACAGGAGTCAGCCCCAGCATTTT.

V is TRBV19 and J is TRBJ1-4, with no clear D. Deletions cut 9 bases from V and 2 bases from J, with 16 bases between. The CDR3 has 15 amino acids. The V gene's germline CDR1 is LNHDA and CDR2 SQIVND (reference sequence). CDR3 sequence reads: CASRASAETNEKLFF. The CDR3 nucleotides read TGTGCCAGCCGGGCGTCGGCGGAGACTAATGAAAAACTGTTTTTT.

With regard to this clonotype: One end of the junction fails to match germline, which may point to a read error. The V gene is TRBV9, the J gene TRBJ2-7, with 13 bases identical to TRBD2. In germline, CDR1 is SGDLS, CDR2 YYNGEE. The CDR3 has 15 amino acids. The CDR3, as DNA: TGCGCCAGCAGCGTACTAGCGGGAGGGACCTACGAGCAGTACTTC. Its translation is CASSVLAGGTYEQYF.

This clonotype was seen at least ten times. The chain has TRBV7-6 and TRBJ2-7; a possible D gene is TRBD2 (5 bases). The CDR3 sequence is 14 residues long. V lost 3 bases to trimming and J lost 2 bases, with 11 bases between them. The germline V gene encodes CDR1 SGHVS and CDR2 FNYEAQ. Written as DNA, the CDR3 is TGTGCCAGCAGCTTTAGCGAGGGCACCTACGAGCAGTACTTC. This codes for CASSFSEGTYEQYF.

This clonotype was detected only a few times. The rearrangement links TRBV20-1 to TRBJ2-5; the D is unclear. Trimming removed 5 bases from V and 4 bases from J, with 20 bases in between. Germline CDR1 DFQATT, CDR2 SNEGSKA (reference sequence). This CDR3 contains 15 residues. In DNA form, the CDR3 reads TGCAGTGCTGTCCCCCCCGCCGAACTCGGAGAGACCCAGTACTTC. This encodes CSAVPPAELGETQYF.

The chain has TRBV19 and TRBJ2-7; 10 bases are a match to TRBD2. The CDR3 spans 14 residues. CDR1 is LNHDA, CDR2 SQIVND, per germline (reference sequence). V lost 9 bases and J lost 6; bases outside the gene matches: 11. CDR3 sequence reads: CASSLTGLAFEQYF. As DNA, the CDR3 is TGTGCCAGCAGCTTAACGGGACTAGCGTTCGAGCAGTACTTC.

In this sample, this clonotype turned up many times. The chain links TRBV7-2 to TRBJ2-5; D might be TRBD1 (6 bases). The CDR3 extends over 14 amino acids. Germline CDR1 SGHTA, CDR2 FQGNSA. Trimming pared 5 bases from V and 12 bases from J, leaving 22 bases between. The CDR3 DNA is TGTGCCAGCAGCCCAGCCGGGACACAGGAGGCGGAGTACTTC. Translation: CASSPAGTQEAEYF.

This chain links TRBV12-3 or TRBV12-4 with TRBJ1-3; TRBD1 is a possible D gene (5 bases). This CDR3 region has 15 residues. V was trimmed by 6 bases and J by 4 bases, leaving 16 bases between them. Here the CDR3 reads CASSSFGGSGNTIYF. The CDR3 DNA reads as TGTGCCAGCAGCTCCTTCGGGGGATCCGGAAACACCATATATTTT.

The chain is built from TRBV6-2 or TRBV6-3 and TRBJ1-5; D remains unclear. The length of the CDR3 is 17 residues. Germline V CDR1 and CDR2: MNHEY, SVGEGT. V lost 4 bases to trimming and J lost 1 base, with 17 bases between them. The CDR3 coding sequence is TGTGCCAGCAGTTTAATTAGGGTTTCAGGAAGCAATCAGCCCCAGCATTTT. Its translation: CASSLIRVSGSNQPQHF.

The rearrangement links TRBV7-2 to TRBJ2-7; a weak D match, TRBD2 (6 bases). The CDR3 is 15 amino acids. CDR1 and CDR2 from the germline V gene are SGHTA and FQGNSA. V was clipped by 1 base and J by 4 bases, with 14 bases between them. CDR3 sequence: CASSLGPGTSYEQYF. The CDR3 DNA reads TGTGCCAGCAGCTTAGGCCCCGGGACTTCGTACGAGCAGTACTTC. The variable domain in full, completed from reference TRBV7-2 and TRBJ2-7, reads GAGVSQSPSNKVTEKGKDVELRCDPISGHTALYWYRQSLGQGLEFLIYFQGNSAPDKSGLPSDRFSAERTGGSVSTLTIQRTQQEDSAVYLCASSLGPGTSYEQYFGPGTRLTVT.

This clonotype was recorded at least ten times. The rearrangement uses TRBV29-1 and TRBJ2-2; D ambiguous. The length of the CDR3 is 11 residues. CDR1 SQVTM and CDR2 ANQGSEA come from the germline V gene. V lost 6 bases, J lost 4 bases, and 6 bases lay in between. The CDR3 bases are TGCAGCGTAGTCACCACCGGGGAGCTGTTTTTT. It encodes CSVVTTGELFF.

This clonotype was counted at least ten times. The genes are TRBV29-1 and TRBJ1-4, with D uncertain. The CDR3 is 11 amino acids. V lost 5 bases and J lost 5, with 6 bases in between. The germline V gene encodes CDR1 SQVTM and CDR2 ANQGSEA. The CDR3 nucleotides are TGCAGCGTTTTGGGAAATGAAAAACTGTTTTTT. Translating gives CSVLGNEKLFF.

This chain connects TRBV7-9 to TRBJ2-7; D perhaps matches TRBD2 (6 bases). The CDR3 has 14 residues. V lost 8 bases and J lost 4, with 18 bases in between. From germline, CDR1 is SEHNR and CDR2 FQNEAQ (reference sequence). CDR3 bases: TGTGCCAGCTCATCACAGCGTGGAGGGTACGAGCAGTACTTC. Protein: CASSSQRGGYEQYF.

In this sample, this clonotype turned up many times. The V gene is TRBV7-2, the J gene TRBJ2-2, with D possibly matching TRBD2 (6 bases). The germline V gene encodes CDR1 SGHTA and CDR2 FQGNSA. V lost 5 bases, J lost 11 bases, and 18 bases lay in between. This CDR3 has 14 amino acids. The CDR3 coding sequence is TGTGCCAGCAGCGGCGGGGCAGGCCTTAGAGAGCTGTTTTTT. Protein sequence: CASSGGAGLRELFF.

V gene TRBV20-1 combines with J gene TRBJ1-1, with 8 bases matching TRBD1. The CDR3 is made up of 14 amino acids. CDR1 and CDR2 (germline): DFQATT, SNEGSKA (reference sequence). Unmatched junction bases numbered 2, after V lost 2 bases and J lost 0 bases. Here the CDR3 reads CSARPGGMNTEAFF. The CDR3 bases are TGCAGTGCTAGACCAGGGGGCATGAACACTGAAGCTTTCTTT.

This clonotype has just a few counts. The chain recombines TRBV7-9 with TRBJ2-5; 8 bases align to TRBD2. CDR1 SEHNR and CDR2 FQNEAQ come from the germline V gene (reference sequence). The CDR3 is 13 amino acids. V lost 7 bases, J lost 4 bases, and 5 bases stayed unmatched. CDR3: CASTKRESETQYF. The CDR3 bases are TGTGCCAGCACTAAGCGGGAGTCAGAGACCCAGTACTTC. The complete variable domain, with remaining parts taken from reference TRBV7-9 and TRBJ2-5, reads DTGVSQNPRHKITKRGQNVTFRCDPISEHNRLYWYRQTLGQGPEFLTYFQNEAQLEKSRLLSDRFSAERPKGSFSTLEIQRTEQGDSAMYLCASTKRESETQYFGPGTRLLVL.

About this clonotype itself: The junction does not match germline at one end; this may be a read error. CDR3: CASSQDGQGGNQPQHF. CDR3 sequence (DNA): TGCGCCAGCAGCCAAGATGGACAGGGCGGCAATCAGCCCCAGCATTTT. This chain uses TRBV12-3 or TRBV12-4 with TRBJ1-5; TRBD1 matches 8 bases. The CDR3 runs to 16 residues.

Only a few counts were recorded for this clonotype. This chain joins TRBV5-6 and TRBJ1-1, with D hard to call. The CDR3 contains 14 residues. V was clipped by 1 base and J by 1 base, with 8 bases between them. The germline gives CDR1 SGHDT, CDR2 YYEEEE. CDR3 bases: TGTGCCAGCAGCTTGTCCCCCTCGAACACTGAAGCTTTCTTT. It encodes CASSLSPSNTEAFF.

The gene calls are TRBV20-1 and TRBJ2-3; D is ambiguous. This CDR3 spans 14 amino acids. From germline, CDR1 is DFQATT and CDR2 SNEGSKA (reference sequence). Trimming removed 5 bases from V and 4 bases from J, with 16 bases in between. As DNA, the CDR3 is TGCAGTGCTCCACGGACGGTCCCGCCAGATACGCAGTATTTT. Amino acids: CSAPRTVPPDTQYF.